Listed below are T cell receptor beta chains from one sample, sequenced in a study of blood T cells in healthy people across ages. One entry per CDR3 protein, called by TCRdb with MiXCR from the 5' RACE reads. The table lists roughly 800,000 distinct CDR3 sequences, about 62% of them singletons. The sample consisted of blood. The receptors derive from a man younger than 45 in good health. Each CDR3 is given with its conserved first and last residue. D genes are given only for firm matches. Size is stated for part of the rows, as once, few or many counts, or as a class when the clone is expanded.

clone size: -
CDR3 length: 14
J gene: TRBJ1-4
D gene: TRBD1
V gene: TRBV27
CDR3 DNA: TGTGCCAGCAGACCGGGACAGTATAATGAAAAACTGTTTTTT
CDR3 protein: CASRPGQYNEKLFF

clone size: -
CDR3 length: 16
J gene: TRBJ2-1
D gene: TRBD2
V gene: TRBV28
CDR3 DNA: TGTGCCAGCAGTTTAGAGACTAGCGGTGATTCTGGTGAGCAGTTCTTC
CDR3 protein: CASSLETSGDSGEQFF

clone size: -
CDR3 length: 15
J gene: TRBJ2-5
D gene: -
V gene: TRBV28
CDR3 DNA: TGTGCCAGCAGTCCCCCCGGCCCCCAGTACAATGAGCAGTACTTC
CDR3 protein: CASSPPGPQYNEQYF

clone size: -
CDR3 length: 15
J gene: TRBJ2-1
D gene: -
V gene: TRBV5-1
CDR3 DNA: TGCGCCAGCAGCTTGCAGGGAAACCCCTACAATGAGCAGTTCTTC
CDR3 protein: CASSLQGNPYNEQFF

clone size: -
CDR3 length: 13
J gene: TRBJ2-1
D gene: TRBD1
V gene: TRBV5-1
CDR3 DNA: TGCGCCAGCAACCCGACAGGGGGCAATGAGCAGTTCTTC
CDR3 protein: CASNPTGGNEQFF

clone size: -
CDR3 length: 11
J gene: TRBJ2-5
D gene: -
V gene: TRBV6-5
CDR3 DNA: TGTGCCAGCGGTGCGGAAGAGACCCAGTACTTC
CDR3 protein: CASGAEETQYF

clone size: few
CDR3 length: 14
J gene: TRBJ2-5
D gene: -
V gene: TRBV5-5
CDR3 DNA: TGTGCCAGCAGCTTTGTAGGGGCCGAAGAGACCCAGTACTTC
CDR3 protein: CASSFVGAEETQYF

clone size: -
CDR3 length: 14
J gene: TRBJ2-7
D gene: -
V gene: TRBV7-2
CDR3 DNA: TGTGCCAGCCGGACCGGGACGACCTACAATGAGCAGTACTTC
CDR3 protein: CASRTGTTYNEQYF

clone size: -
CDR3 length: 15
J gene: TRBJ2-5
D gene: TRBD2
V gene: TRBV3-1
CDR3 DNA: TGTGCCAGCAGCCAATTAGGACTGGGGGGGGAGACCCAGTACTTC
CDR3 protein: CASSQLGLGGETQYF

clone size: -
CDR3 length: 18
J gene: TRBJ2-6
D gene: -
V gene: TRBV7-8
CDR3 DNA: TGTGCCACCCTCTTTGTCCGGGGGGCTCTATCCGGGGCCAACGTCCTGACTTTC
CDR3 protein: CATLFVRGALSGANVLTF

clone size: few
CDR3 length: 11
J gene: TRBJ2-1
D gene: -
V gene: TRBV29-1
CDR3 DNA: TGCAGCGCCGGTCTGGGGACTGAGCAGTTCTTC
CDR3 protein: CSAGLGTEQFF

clone size: -
CDR3 length: 14
J gene: TRBJ2-7
D gene: TRBD2
V gene: TRBV9
CDR3 DNA: TGTGCCAGCAGCCCCAGGACTAGCCTATACGAGCAGTACTTC
CDR3 protein: CASSPRTSLYEQYF

clone size: few
CDR3 length: 15
J gene: TRBJ2-2
D gene: -
V gene: TRBV12-3/TRBV12-4
CDR3 DNA: TGTGCCAGCAGTTTGTGGGTTCCCAGGGCCGGGGAGCTGTTTTTT
CDR3 protein: CASSLWVPRAGELFF

clone size: -
CDR3 length: 14
J gene: TRBJ2-5
D gene: TRBD2
V gene: TRBV29-1
CDR3 DNA: TGCAGCGTTGAAAGCGACTCCAATGCGGGGGAGCAGTACTTC
CDR3 protein: CSVESDSNAGEQYF

clone size: -
CDR3 length: 12
J gene: TRBJ1-1
D gene: -
V gene: TRBV25-1
CDR3 DNA: TGTGCCAGCAGTGAATATGCAGGAGGAGCTTTCTTT
CDR3 protein: CASSEYAGGAFF

clone size: once
CDR3 length: 17
J gene: TRBJ2-1
D gene: -
V gene: TRBV6-6
CDR3 DNA: TGTGCCAGCAGTTACTCAGCTAAGCGGAGCTCCTACAATGAGCAGTTCTTC
CDR3 protein: CASSYSAKRSSYNEQFF

clone size: -
CDR3 length: 14
J gene: TRBJ2-7
D gene: TRBD2
V gene: TRBV12-3/TRBV12-4
CDR3 DNA: TGTGCCAGCAGTCTAGCGGGGACACTTAACGAGCAGTACTTC
CDR3 protein: CASSLAGTLNEQYF

clone size: -
CDR3 length: 14
J gene: TRBJ1-4
D gene: -
V gene: TRBV28
CDR3 DNA: TGTGCCAGCAGTTTATCAGGGTTCAATGAAAAACTGTTTTTT
CDR3 protein: CASSLSGFNEKLFF

clone size: -
CDR3 length: 13
J gene: TRBJ2-1
D gene: TRBD2
V gene: TRBV28
CDR3 DNA: TGTGCCAGCCGCCGGGGAGGGTCCGATGAGCAGTTCTTC
CDR3 protein: CASRRGGSDEQFF

clone size: -
CDR3 length: 12
J gene: TRBJ1-2
D gene: TRBD1
V gene: TRBV6-6
CDR3 DNA: TGTGCCAGCATTACAGGGGCCTATGGCTACACCTTC
CDR3 protein: CASITGAYGYTF

clone size: -
CDR3 length: 14
J gene: TRBJ2-7
D gene: -
V gene: TRBV7-2
CDR3 DNA: TGTGCCAGCAGCTTAGCGCCAAGCTCCTACGAGCAGTACTTC
CDR3 protein: CASSLAPSSYEQYF

clone size: once
CDR3 length: 16
J gene: TRBJ2-3
D gene: TRBD1
V gene: TRBV28
CDR3 DNA: TGTGCCAGCAGTTCCTCCGGGACAGGGGGCTTGAATACGCAGTATTTT
CDR3 protein: CASSSSGTGGLNTQYF

clone size: once
CDR3 length: 16
J gene: TRBJ2-5
D gene: TRBD2
V gene: TRBV6-2/TRBV6-3
CDR3 DNA: TGTGCCAGCAGTTCGTTTACTAGCGGAGGGGGAGAGACCCAGTACTTC
CDR3 protein: CASSSFTSGGGETQYF

clone size: -
CDR3 length: 13
J gene: TRBJ2-7
D gene: -
V gene: TRBV6-2/TRBV6-3
CDR3 DNA: TGTACCAGCAGTTACCTAGCGCGGGACGAGCAGTACTTC
CDR3 protein: CTSSYLARDEQYF

clone size: few
CDR3 length: 13
J gene: TRBJ1-2
D gene: TRBD1
V gene: TRBV20-1
CDR3 DNA: TGCAGTGCCAAACGGGACAGGCGCTGGAGCTACACCTTC
CDR3 protein: CSAKRDRRWSYTF